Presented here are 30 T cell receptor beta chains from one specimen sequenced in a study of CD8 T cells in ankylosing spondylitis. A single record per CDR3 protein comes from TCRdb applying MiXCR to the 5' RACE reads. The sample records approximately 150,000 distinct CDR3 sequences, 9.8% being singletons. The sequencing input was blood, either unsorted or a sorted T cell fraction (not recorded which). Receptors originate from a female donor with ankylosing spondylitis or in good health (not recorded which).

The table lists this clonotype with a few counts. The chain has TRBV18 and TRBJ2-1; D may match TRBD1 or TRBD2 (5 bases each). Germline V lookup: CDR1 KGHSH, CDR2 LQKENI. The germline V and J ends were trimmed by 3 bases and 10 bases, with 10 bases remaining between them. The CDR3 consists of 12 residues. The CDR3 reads CASSPAGAEQFF. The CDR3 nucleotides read TGTGCCAGCTCACCGGCCGGGGCGGAGCAGTTCTTC.

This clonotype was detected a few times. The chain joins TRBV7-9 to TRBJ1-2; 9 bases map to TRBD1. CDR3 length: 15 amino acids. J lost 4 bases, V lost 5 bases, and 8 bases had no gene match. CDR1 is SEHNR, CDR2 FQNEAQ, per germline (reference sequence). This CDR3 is CASSGDRDQIYGYTF. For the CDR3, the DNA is TGTGCCAGCAGCGGGGACAGGGATCAGATCTATGGCTACACCTTC.

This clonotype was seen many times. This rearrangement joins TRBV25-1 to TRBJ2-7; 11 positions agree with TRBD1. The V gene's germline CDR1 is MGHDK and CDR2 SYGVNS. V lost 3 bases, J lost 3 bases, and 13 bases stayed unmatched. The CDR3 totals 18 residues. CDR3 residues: CASSEDLGPGQGVYEQYF. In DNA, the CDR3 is TGTGCCAGCAGTGAGGACCTCGGTCCGGGACAGGGGGTCTACGAGCAGTACTTC.

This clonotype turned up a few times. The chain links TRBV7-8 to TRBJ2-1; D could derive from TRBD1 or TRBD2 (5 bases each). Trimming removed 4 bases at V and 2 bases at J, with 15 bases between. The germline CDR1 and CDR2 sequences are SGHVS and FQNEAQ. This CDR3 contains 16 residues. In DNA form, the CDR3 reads TGTGCCAGCAGCTCCTACGGGAAGGGGCCCTACAATGAGCAGTTCTTC. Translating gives CASSSYGKGPYNEQFF. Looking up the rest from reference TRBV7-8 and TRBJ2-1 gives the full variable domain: GAGVSQSPRYKVAKRGQDVALRCDPISGHVSLFWYQQALGQGPEFLTYFQNEAQLDKSGLPSDRFFAERPEGSVSTLKIQRTQQEDSAVYLCASSSYGKGPYNEQFFGPGTRLTVL.

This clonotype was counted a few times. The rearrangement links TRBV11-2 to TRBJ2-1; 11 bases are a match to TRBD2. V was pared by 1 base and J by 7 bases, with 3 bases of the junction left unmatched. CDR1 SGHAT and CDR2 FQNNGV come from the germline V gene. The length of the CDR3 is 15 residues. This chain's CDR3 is CASSLGTSGLNEQFF. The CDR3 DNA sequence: TGTGCCAGCAGCTTAGGGACTAGCGGGTTGAATGAGCAGTTCTTC.

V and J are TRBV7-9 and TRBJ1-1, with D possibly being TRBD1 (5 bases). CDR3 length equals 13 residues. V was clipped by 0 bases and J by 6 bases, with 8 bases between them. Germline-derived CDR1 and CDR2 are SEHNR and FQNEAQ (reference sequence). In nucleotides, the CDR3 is TGTGCCAGCAGCTTAGCAGGGACCCCTGAAGCTTTCTTT. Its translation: CASSLAGTPEAFF.

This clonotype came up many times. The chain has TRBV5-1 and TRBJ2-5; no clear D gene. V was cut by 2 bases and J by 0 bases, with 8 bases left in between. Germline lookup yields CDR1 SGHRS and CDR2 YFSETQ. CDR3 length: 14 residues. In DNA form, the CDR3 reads TGCGCCAGCAGCTTAGGCAGTTACCAAGAGACCCAGTACTTC. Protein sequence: CASSLGSYQETQYF.

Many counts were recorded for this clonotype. The CDR3 sequence: CASAGTGGLRSYTF. CDR3 bases: TGTGCCAGCGCAGGGACAGGGGGCCTTAGGAGCTACACCTTC. J is TRBJ1-2 and V is TRBV12-3 or TRBV12-4; 12 bases are shared with TRBD1. This CDR3 has 14 residues. V lost 8 bases to trimming and J lost 9 bases; unmatched junction nucleotides: 10.

CDR3 in DNA: TGTGCCAGCAGTTTGGGCAGCCCTGAAGCTTTCTTT. Translating gives CASSLGSPEAFF. The genes are TRBV28 and TRBJ1-1, with D unclear. The CDR3 has 12 residues. V gave up 3 bases and J gave up 6 bases, with 8 bases separating them. Germline CDR1 reads MDHEN; CDR2 reads SYDVKM.

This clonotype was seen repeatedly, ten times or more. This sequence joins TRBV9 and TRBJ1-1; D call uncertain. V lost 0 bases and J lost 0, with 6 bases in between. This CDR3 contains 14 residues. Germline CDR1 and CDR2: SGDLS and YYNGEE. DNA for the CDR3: TGTGCCAGCAGCGTAGACAACCTGAACACTGAAGCTTTCTTT. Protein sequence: CASSVDNLNTEAFF.

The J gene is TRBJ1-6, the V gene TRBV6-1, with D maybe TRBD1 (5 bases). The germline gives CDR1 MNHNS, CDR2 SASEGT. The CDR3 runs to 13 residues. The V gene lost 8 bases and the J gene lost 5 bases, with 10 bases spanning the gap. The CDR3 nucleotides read TGTGCCAGCCCAGGGCCAAATAATTCACCCCTCCACTTT. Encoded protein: CASPGPNNSPLHF.

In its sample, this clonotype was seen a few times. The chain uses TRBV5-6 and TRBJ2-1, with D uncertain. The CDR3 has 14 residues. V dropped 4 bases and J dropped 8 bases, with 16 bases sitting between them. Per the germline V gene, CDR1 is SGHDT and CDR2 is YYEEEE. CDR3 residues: CASSRAVLVDEQFF. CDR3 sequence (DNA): TGTGCCAGCAGCCGTGCGGTCCTTGTCGATGAGCAGTTCTTC.

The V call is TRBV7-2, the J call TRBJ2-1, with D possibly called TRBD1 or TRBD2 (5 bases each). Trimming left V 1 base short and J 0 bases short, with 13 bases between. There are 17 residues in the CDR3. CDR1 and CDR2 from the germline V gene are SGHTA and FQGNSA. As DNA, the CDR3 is TGTGCCAGCAGCTTAGTAGGTGGGACGTCCTCCTACAATGAGCAGTTCTTC. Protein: CASSLVGGTSSYNEQFF. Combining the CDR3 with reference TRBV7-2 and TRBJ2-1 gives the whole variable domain GAGVSQSPSNKVTEKGKDVELRCDPISGHTALYWYRQSLGQGLEFLIYFQGNSAPDKSGLPSDRFSAERTGGSVSTLTIQRTQQEDSAVYLCASSLVGGTSSYNEQFFGPGTRLTVL.

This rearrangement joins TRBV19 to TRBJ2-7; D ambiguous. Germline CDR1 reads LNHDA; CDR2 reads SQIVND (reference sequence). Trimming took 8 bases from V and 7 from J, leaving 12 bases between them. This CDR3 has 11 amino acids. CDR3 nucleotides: TGTGCCAGTGGTGGTGGGCTGGAGCAGTACTTC. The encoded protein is CASGGGLEQYF.

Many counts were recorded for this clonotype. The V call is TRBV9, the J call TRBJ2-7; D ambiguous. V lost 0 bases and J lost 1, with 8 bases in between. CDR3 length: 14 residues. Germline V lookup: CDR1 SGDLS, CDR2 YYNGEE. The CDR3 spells CASSVDTFSYEQYF. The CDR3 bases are TGTGCCAGCAGCGTAGATACTTTTTCCTACGAGCAGTACTTC.

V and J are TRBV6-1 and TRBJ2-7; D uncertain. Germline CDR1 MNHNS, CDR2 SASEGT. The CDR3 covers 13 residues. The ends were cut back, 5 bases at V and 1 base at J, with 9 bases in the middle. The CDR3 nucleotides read TGTGCCAGCAGTATCTTCTTTTCCTACGAGCAGTACTTC. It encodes CASSIFFSYEQYF.

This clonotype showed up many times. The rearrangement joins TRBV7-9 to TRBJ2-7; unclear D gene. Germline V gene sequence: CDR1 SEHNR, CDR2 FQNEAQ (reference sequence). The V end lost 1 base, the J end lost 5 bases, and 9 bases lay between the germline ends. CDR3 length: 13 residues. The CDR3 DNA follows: TGTGCCAGCAGCTTAGGGCTGCAGGACGAGCAGTACTTC. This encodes CASSLGLQDEQYF.

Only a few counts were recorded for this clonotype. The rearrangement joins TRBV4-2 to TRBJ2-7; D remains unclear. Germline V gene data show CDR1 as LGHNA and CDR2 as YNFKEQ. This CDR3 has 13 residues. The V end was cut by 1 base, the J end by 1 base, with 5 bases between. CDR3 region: CASSQGASYEQYF. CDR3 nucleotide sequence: TGTGCCAGCAGCCAAGGGGCTTCCTACGAGCAGTACTTC.

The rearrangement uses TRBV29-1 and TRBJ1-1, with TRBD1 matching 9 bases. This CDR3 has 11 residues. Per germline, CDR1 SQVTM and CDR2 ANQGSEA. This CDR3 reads CRVGQGIRAFF. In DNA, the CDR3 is TGCAGAGTAGGACAGGGGATTAGGGCTTTCTTT.

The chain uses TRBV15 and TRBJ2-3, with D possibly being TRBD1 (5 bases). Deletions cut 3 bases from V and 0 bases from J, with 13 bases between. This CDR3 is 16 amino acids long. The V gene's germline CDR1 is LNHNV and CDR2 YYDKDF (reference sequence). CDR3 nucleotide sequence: TGTGCCACCAGCAGGACGAAAGGGGATAGCACAGATACGCAGTATTTT. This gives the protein CATSRTKGDSTDTQYF.

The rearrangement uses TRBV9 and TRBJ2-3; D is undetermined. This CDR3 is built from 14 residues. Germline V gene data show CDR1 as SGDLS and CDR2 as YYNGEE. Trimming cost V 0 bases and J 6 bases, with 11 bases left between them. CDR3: CASSVDGLEDTQYF. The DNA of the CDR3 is TGTGCCAGCAGCGTAGACGGATTGGAGGATACGCAGTATTTT.

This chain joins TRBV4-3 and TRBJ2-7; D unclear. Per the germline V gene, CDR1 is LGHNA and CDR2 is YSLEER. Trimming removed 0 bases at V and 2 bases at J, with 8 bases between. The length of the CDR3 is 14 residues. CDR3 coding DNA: TGCGCCAGCAGCCAAGATTTAGGAGCCTACGAGCAGTACTTC. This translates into CASSQDLGAYEQYF.

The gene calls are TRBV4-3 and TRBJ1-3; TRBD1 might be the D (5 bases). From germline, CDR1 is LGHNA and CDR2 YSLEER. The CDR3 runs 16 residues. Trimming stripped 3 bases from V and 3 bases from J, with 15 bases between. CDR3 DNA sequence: TGCGCCAGCAGCCAGGAACCTCAGGGAGTTGGAAACACCATATATTTT. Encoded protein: CASSQEPQGVGNTIYF.

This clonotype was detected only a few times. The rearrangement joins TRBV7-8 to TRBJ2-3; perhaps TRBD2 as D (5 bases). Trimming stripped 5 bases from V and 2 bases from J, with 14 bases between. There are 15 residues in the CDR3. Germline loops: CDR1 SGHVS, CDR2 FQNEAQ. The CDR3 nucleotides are TGTGCCAGCAGCGAGGCTAGCTTGCTCACAGATACGCAGTATTTT. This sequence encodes CASSEASLLTDTQYF.

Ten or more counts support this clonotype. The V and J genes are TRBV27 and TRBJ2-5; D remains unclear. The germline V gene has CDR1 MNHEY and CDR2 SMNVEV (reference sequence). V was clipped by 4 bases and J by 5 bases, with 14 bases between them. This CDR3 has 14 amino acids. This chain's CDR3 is CASSSLNQPETQYF. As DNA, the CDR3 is TGTGCCAGCAGTTCCCTCAACCAGCCTGAGACCCAGTACTTC.

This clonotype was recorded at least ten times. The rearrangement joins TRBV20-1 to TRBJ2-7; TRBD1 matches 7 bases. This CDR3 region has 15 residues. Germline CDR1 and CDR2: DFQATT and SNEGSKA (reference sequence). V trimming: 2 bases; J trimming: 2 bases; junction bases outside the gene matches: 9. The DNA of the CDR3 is TGCAGTGCTAGACCCCTGGGGACAGCAACCTACGAGCAGTACTTC. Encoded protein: CSARPLGTATYEQYF.

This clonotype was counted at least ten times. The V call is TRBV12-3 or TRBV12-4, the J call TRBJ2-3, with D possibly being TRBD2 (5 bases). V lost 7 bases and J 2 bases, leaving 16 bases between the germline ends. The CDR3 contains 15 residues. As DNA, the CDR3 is TGTGCCAGCACCCCGGGTAGCGCGTTCACAGATACGCAGTATTTT. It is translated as CASTPGSAFTDTQYF.

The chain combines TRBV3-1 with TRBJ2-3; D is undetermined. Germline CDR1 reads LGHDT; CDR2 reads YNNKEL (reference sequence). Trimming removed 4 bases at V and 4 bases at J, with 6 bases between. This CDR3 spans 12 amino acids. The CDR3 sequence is CASSLFADTQYF. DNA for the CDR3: TGTGCCAGCAGCCTCTTCGCAGATACGCAGTATTTT.

The CDR3: CASTIGTGDSEAFF. In DNA form, the CDR3 reads TGTGCCAGCACCATTGGGACAGGGGACTCTGAAGCTTTCTTT. V usage is TRBV9 and J usage is TRBJ1-1; 10 bases match TRBD1. The CDR3 loop spans 14 amino acids. The germline CDR1 and CDR2 sequences are SGDLS and YYNGEE. The V gene end was trimmed by 6 bases and the J gene end by 6 bases; junction bases not matched to a gene: 8.

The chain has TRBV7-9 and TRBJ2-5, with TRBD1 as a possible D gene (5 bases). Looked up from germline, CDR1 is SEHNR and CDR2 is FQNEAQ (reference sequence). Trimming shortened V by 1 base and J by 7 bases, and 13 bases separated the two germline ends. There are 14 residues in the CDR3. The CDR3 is CASSLVQDTGTQYF. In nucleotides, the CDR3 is TGTGCCAGCAGCTTAGTGCAGGACACTGGGACCCAGTACTTC. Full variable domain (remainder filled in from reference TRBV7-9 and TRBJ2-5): DTGVSQNPRHKITKRGQNVTFRCDPISEHNRLYWYRQTLGQGPEFLTYFQNEAQLEKSRLLSDRFSAERPKGSFSTLEIQRTEQGDSAMYLCASSLVQDTGTQYFGPGTRLLVL.